These 10 T cell receptor beta chains originate from one sample sequenced in a study of CD8+CD57+ T cells in acquired aplastic anemia. Patients sequenced had flow cytometry evidence of CD8+CD57+ cell expansion. Genomic DNA acted as the template from which TCR beta VDJ combination and CDR3 sequence profiling were carried out. TCRdb re-called the reads through MiXCR, storing one row per CDR3 protein. The table records a few hundred thousand distinct CDR3 sequences, less than 35% of them present only once. Sequencing input: sorted CD4+, CD8+, or CD8+CD57+ T cells (not recorded which) from PBMCs. These receptors were taken from a human donor with aplastic anemia.

The chain joins TRBV9 to TRBJ2-1; tentative D call: TRBD2 (5 bases). V lost 0 bases to trimming and J lost 4 bases, with 14 bases between them. The CDR3 has 16 residues. Germline V gives CDR1 SGDLS, CDR2 YYNGEE. The DNA of the CDR3 is TGTGCCAGCAGCGTAGTAGCCAGCGGCATGTACAATGAGCAGTTCTTC. It yields the protein CASSVVASGMYNEQFF.

V is TRBV25-1 and J is TRBJ1-2; possible D gene TRBD1, 5 bases. V was pared by 5 bases and J by 0 bases, with 16 bases between. The CDR3 runs to 16 residues. Germline CDR1 reads MGHDK; CDR2 reads SYGVNS. CDR3 sequence reads: CASSHGGSSANYGYTF. The CDR3, as DNA: TGTGCCAGCAGTCACGGGGGTTCTTCAGCTAACTATGGCTACACCTTC.

The J gene is TRBJ2-3, the V gene TRBV29-1; 13 bases are a match to TRBD2. Germline V gene lookup returns CDR1 SQVTM and CDR2 ANQGSEA. The V gene end was trimmed by 8 bases and the J gene end by 4 bases; junction bases not matched to a gene: 12. There are 16 residues in the CDR3. CDR3: CSTEVGLAGVSDTQYF. CDR3 nucleotide sequence: TGCAGCACCGAAGTTGGACTAGCGGGAGTGTCAGATACGCAGTATTTT.

V is TRBV18 and J is TRBJ1-2; D ambiguous. Germline CDR1 reads KGHSH; CDR2 reads LQKENI. This CDR3 comprises 12 residues. V dropped 1 base and J dropped 8 bases, with 8 bases sitting between them. The CDR3 sequence is CASSPLGNGYTF. CDR3 nucleotide sequence: TGTGCCAGCTCACCACTGGGAAACGGCTACACCTTC.

V usage is TRBV25-1 and J usage is TRBJ1-6; 7 bases match TRBD1. This CDR3 comprises 14 residues. After removal of 6 bases from V and 8 bases from J, the junction contained 7 bases not matched to a gene. The germline CDR1 and CDR2 sequences are MGHDK and SYGVNS. Here the CDR3 DNA reads TGTGCCAGCAGGACAGGGTACGGGTATTCACCCCTCCACTTT. This translates into CASRTGYGYSPLHF. Looking up the rest from reference TRBV25-1 and TRBJ1-6 gives the full variable domain: EADIYQTPRYLVIGTGKKITLECSQTMGHDKMYWYQQDPGMELHLIHYSYGVNSTEKGDLSSESTVSRIRTEHFPLTLESARPSHTSQYLCASRTGYGYSPLHFGNGTRLTVT.

At least ten counts were recorded for this clonotype. The chain has TRBV2 and TRBJ2-7; possibly TRBD1 for D (6 bases). With 8 bases removed from V and 0 bases from J, the gap between germline ends came to 14 bases. This CDR3 has 14 residues. Per the germline V gene, CDR1 is SNHLY and CDR2 is FYNNEI. CDR3 loop: CASGRDTHSYEQYF. The CDR3 region has the DNA TGTGCCAGCGGACGGGACACCCACTCCTACGAGCAGTACTTC. Complete variable domain (other parts from reference TRBV2 and TRBJ2-7): EPEVTQTPSHQVTQMGQEVILRCVPISNHLYFYWYRQILGQKVEFLVSFYNNEISEKSEIFDDQFSVERPDGSNFTLKIRSTKLEDSAMYFCASGRDTHSYEQYFGPGTRLTVT.

The chain links TRBV12-5 to TRBJ1-1; unclear D gene. From germline, CDR1 is LGHNT and CDR2 FRNRAP. V was trimmed by 6 bases and J by 0 bases, leaving 5 bases between them. This CDR3 has 12 amino acids. CDR3 coding DNA: TGTGCTAGTGGGTCCATGAACACTGAAGCTTTCTTT. It translates to CASGSMNTEAFF.

This clonotype was seen only a few times. This chain uses TRBV7-6 with TRBJ2-5; D perhaps matches TRBD2 (6 bases). V lost 0 bases to trimming and J lost 0 bases, with 8 bases between them. Germline V gives CDR1 SGHVS, CDR2 FNYEAQ. The CDR3 is 15 residues long. In nucleotides, the CDR3 is TGTGCCAGCAGCTTAGCGGCGGGGTACCAAGAGACCCAGTACTTC. Translating it yields CASSLAAGYQETQYF.

In this sample, this clonotype turned up many times. The chain links TRBV2 to TRBJ2-7; 10 nucleotides match TRBD2. CDR1 is SNHLY, CDR2 FYNNEI, per germline. The J segment lost 6 bases and the V segment lost 6 bases, leaving 11 bases of the junction unmatched. CDR3 size: 15 residues. CDR3 in DNA: TGTGCCAGCAGCTTAGATCTAGCGGGAGTAGGCGAGCAGTACTTC. This sequence encodes CASSLDLAGVGEQYF.

On this clonotype itself: This may arise from a read error, as a much more abundant clone is one base away. This rearrangement joins TRBV10-2 to TRBJ1-1; D not resolved. Trimming took off 11 bases at V and 1 base at J, with 14 bases between the two ends. This CDR3 contains 13 residues. Looked up from germline, CDR1 is WSHSY and CDR2 is SAAADI. CDR3 amino acids: CACRTVRNTEAFF. The CDR3 nucleotides read TGCGCCTGCCGAACAGTGAGGAACACTGAAGCTTTCTTT.